This T cell receptor (beta chain) was identified in a study of T cell changes during pregnancy in multiple sclerosis. This clone was detected once. Generated by immunoSEQ multiplex PCR, the TCRdb table keeps only in-frame clones and is missing some. Of 85,000 to 100,000 clones in the sample, roughly 92% are singletons; the top ten hold around 2.7%. From germline, CDR1 is SNHLY and CDR2 FYNNEI. The CDR3 has 12 residues. The V end was cut by 6 bases, the J end by 5 bases, with 11 bases between. Sequences were derived from peripheral blood, sampled in the first trimester of pregnancy. The chain joins TRBV2 to TRBJ2-7; the D is unclear. The origin of this receptor is a female donor with multiple sclerosis, enrolled in a pregnancy study. The CDR3 reads CASRASGHEQYF. The DNA for the CDR3 is TGTGCCAGCAGGGCTTCGGGTCACGAGCAGTACTTC.